One and the same sample provided the 28 T cell receptor beta chains below, sequenced in a study of blood T cells in healthy people across ages. Using a J-beta primer mix together with a sample-barcoded 5' primer, a second PCR was run for roughly 7 to 11 cycles. TCRdb re-derived calls from the 5' RACE reads in MiXCR, one entry per CDR3 protein. The profile shows about 640,000 distinct CDR3 sequences, under 65% of them singletons. The sequencing input was blood. Source of these receptors: a man aged 60-69 years in good health.

This clonotype was observed a single time. The rearrangement uses TRBV29-1 and TRBJ1-1, with D perhaps TRBD1 (6 bases). V was shortened by 7 bases and J by 4 bases, with 19 bases between the two germline ends. Per germline, CDR1 SQVTM and CDR2 ANQGSEA. The CDR3 length is 14 residues. This CDR3 reads CSAARGTGGTEAFF. In DNA form, the CDR3 reads TGCAGCGCCGCGAGGGGGACGGGGGGCACTGAAGCTTTCTTT.

This clonotype was counted between two and nine times. V is TRBV20-1 and J is TRBJ2-3; D is possibly TRBD1 or TRBD2 (7 bases each). Trimming pared 3 bases from V and 5 bases from J, leaving 15 bases between. Germline V CDR1 and CDR2: DFQATT, SNEGSKA (reference sequence). There are 14 residues in the CDR3. The chain's CDR3 is CSASLTGRGDTQYF. The CDR3 nucleotides read TGCAGTGCTAGTTTGACAGGGAGGGGAGATACGCAGTATTTT.

This chain joins TRBV5-1 and TRBJ2-1, with D tentatively TRBD1 or TRBD2 (5 bases each). The CDR3 extends over 15 amino acids. V lost 0 bases, J lost 4 bases, and 11 bases lay in between. CDR1 is SGHRS and CDR2 is YFSETQ in the germline V gene. In DNA, the CDR3 is TGCGCCAGCAGCTTGGGGGCCTGGGGGTACAATGAGCAGTTCTTC. This sequence encodes CASSLGAWGYNEQFF. The entire variable domain, with the rest obtained from reference TRBV5-1 and TRBJ2-1, is as follows: KAGVTQTPRYLIKTRGQQVTLSCSPISGHRSVSWYQQTPGQGLQFLFEYFSETQRNKGNFPGRFSGRQFSNSRSEMNVSTLELGDSALYLCASSLGAWGYNEQFFGPGTRLTVL.

This clonotype was recorded at least ten times. The chain has TRBV7-2 and TRBJ2-5, with D uncertain. Germline V gives CDR1 SGHTA, CDR2 FQGNSA. CDR3 length equals 13 residues. V was clipped by 2 bases and J by 5 bases, with 9 bases between them. The CDR3 loop reads CASSLLAGETQYF. The CDR3 DNA follows: TGTGCCAGCAGCTTATTGGCCGGGGAGACCCAGTACTTC.

The table lists this clonotype with a few counts. The chain is built from TRBV9 and TRBJ2-7; the D gene is possibly TRBD2 (7 bases). The germline V and J ends were trimmed by 1 base and 7 bases, with 15 bases remaining between them. This CDR3 region has 14 residues. Germline lookup yields CDR1 SGDLS and CDR2 YYNGEE. In DNA form, the CDR3 reads TGTGCCAGCAGCGTAAAAGGGGGGGCAGGGGAGCAGTACTTC. This sequence encodes CASSVKGGAGEQYF.

Turning to this clonotype: This clone may be a read error of a much larger clone one base away. V is TRBV5-1 and J is TRBJ2-5, with D possibly matching TRBD2 (6 bases). V was pared by 3 bases and J by 9 bases, with 15 bases between. The CDR3 contains 13 residues. Per the germline V gene, CDR1 is SGHRS and CDR2 is YFSETQ. The CDR3 sequence: CASSSAQREAQYF. CDR3 bases: TGCGCCAGCAGCTCGGCCCAAAGGGAGGCCCAGTACTTC.

The chain employs TRBV7-2 and TRBJ2-5; a weak D match, TRBD1 (5 bases). The J call is doubtful: the DNA matches TRBJ2-7 better. The CDR3 length is 13 residues. The germline V gene encodes CDR1 SGHTA and CDR2 FQGNSA. The CDR3 is CASSFDSVYEQYF. The CDR3 nucleotides are TGTGCCAGCAGCTTTGACAGCGTCTACGAGCAGTACTTC.

J is TRBJ1-6 and V is TRBV7-2, with 7 bases matching TRBD1. Germline V gives CDR1 SGHTA, CDR2 FQGNSA. This CDR3 has 15 residues. With 4 bases clipped from V and 8 bases from J, the junction kept 8 bases outside the gene matches. The CDR3 reads CASSYRTGFDSPLHF. The DNA for the CDR3 is TGTGCCAGCAGCTACCGGACAGGATTCGATTCACCCCTCCACTTT.

This clonotype appeared a single time. This sequence joins TRBV20-1 and TRBJ2-3; 7 bases line up with TRBD1. There are 15 residues in the CDR3. Germline CDR1 is DFQATT and CDR2 is SNEGSKA (reference sequence). J lost 4 bases, V lost 0 bases, and 7 bases had no gene match. The CDR3, as DNA: TGCAGTGCTAGAGATGTGGGACAGATCGCAGATACGCAGTATTTT. Protein: CSARDVGQIADTQYF.

This clonotype was detected once. Being one base from a much bigger clone, this may be a read error. The chain links TRBV7-9 to TRBJ1-2, with unresolved D. Per the germline V gene, CDR1 is SEHNR and CDR2 is FQNEAQ (reference sequence). This CDR3 region has 15 residues. Trimming left V 2 bases short and J 7 bases short, with 17 bases between. The CDR3 loop reads CASSLKMEATRGYTF. The CDR3 bases are TGTGCCAGCAGCTTAAAAATGGAGGCCACACGTGGCTACACCTTC.

This clonotype has just a few counts. The V gene is TRBV29-1, the J gene TRBJ2-1; D remains ambiguous. V lost 4 bases, J lost 5 bases, and 6 bases lay in between. This CDR3 region has 11 residues. In germline, CDR1 is SQVTM, CDR2 ANQGSEA. Written as DNA, the CDR3 is TGCAGCGTTGCCGGGCACAATGAGCAGTTCTTC. Translating gives CSVAGHNEQFF.

The V and J genes are TRBV6-6 and TRBJ2-7, with TRBD1 identical over 9 bases. CDR1 is MNHNY, CDR2 SVGAGI, per germline (reference sequence). V was pared by 2 bases and J by 4 bases, with 6 bases of the junction left unmatched. The CDR3 loop spans 15 amino acids. DNA of the CDR3: TGTGCCAGCAGTTACGCGTTGGGACAGGGATACGAGCAGTACTTC. This translates into CASSYALGQGYEQYF.

This chain links TRBV20-1 with TRBJ2-3; D gene uncertain. This CDR3 region has 14 residues. Germline CDR1 reads DFQATT; CDR2 reads SNEGSKA (reference sequence). The V end lost 2 bases, the J end lost 0 bases, and 9 bases lay between the germline ends. CDR3 in DNA: TGCAGTGCTAGATTTGGGGTGAGCACAGATACGCAGTATTTT. Amino acid sequence: CSARFGVSTDTQYF.

The V and J genes are TRBV29-1 and TRBJ1-1; D remains ambiguous. The CDR3 contains 13 residues. Germline lookup yields CDR1 SQVTM and CDR2 ANQGSEA. V was pared by 5 bases and J by 5 bases, with 15 bases between. CDR3 bases: TGCAGCGTTTTTACGCGGCTGACGACTGAAGCTTTCTTT. Translation gives CSVFTRLTTEAFF.

The rearrangement joins TRBV20-1 to TRBJ2-1; possible D gene TRBD2, 5 bases. This CDR3 is built from 11 residues. CDR1 is DFQATT and CDR2 is SNEGSKA in the germline V gene (reference sequence). Trimming left V 2 bases short and J 6 bases short, with 5 bases between. The CDR3 loop reads CSARLANEQFF. CDR3 DNA sequence: TGCAGTGCTAGACTAGCCAATGAGCAGTTCTTC.

The chain employs TRBV6-5 and TRBJ1-1, with a possible D match to TRBD1 (6 bases). The CDR3 runs to 12 residues. Trimming took off 2 bases at V and 7 bases at J, with 8 bases between the two ends. Germline V gene lookup returns CDR1 MNHEY and CDR2 SVGAGI. CDR3 residues: CASSYGRGEAFF. CDR3 bases: TGTGCCAGCAGTTACGGCAGGGGTGAAGCTTTCTTT.

The chain joins TRBV5-1 to TRBJ1-1; 7 nucleotides align to TRBD1. CDR1 SGHRS and CDR2 YFSETQ come from the germline V gene. V shed 4 bases, J shed 3 bases, and the junction held 6 bases outside the gene matches. The CDR3 length is 14 residues. CDR3 DNA: TGCGCCAGCAGCGCGGGACAGCCCTACACTGAAGCTTTCTTT. Amino acids: CASSAGQPYTEAFF. Full variable domain (rest looked up from reference TRBV5-1 and TRBJ1-1): KAGVTQTPRYLIKTRGQQVTLSCSPISGHRSVSWYQQTPGQGLQFLFEYFSETQRNKGNFPGRFSGRQFSNSRSEMNVSTLELGDSALYLCASSAGQPYTEAFFGQGTRLTVV.

The genes are TRBV29-1 and TRBJ1-3, with TRBD1 as a possible D gene (5 bases). CDR3 length: 14 residues. Trimming took off 3 bases at V and 2 bases at J, with 11 bases between the two ends. Germline CDR1 is SQVTM and CDR2 is ANQGSEA. The CDR3 loop reads CSVDGGTAGNTIYF. The CDR3 DNA reads as TGCAGCGTTGACGGGGGGACCGCTGGAAACACCATATATTTT. Full variable domain (rest looked up from reference TRBV29-1 and TRBJ1-3): SAVISQKPSRDICQRGTSLTIQCQVDSQVTMMFWYRQQPGQSLTLIATANQGSEATYESGFVIDKFPISRPNLTFSTLTVSNMSPEDSSIYLCSVDGGTAGNTIYFGEGSWLTVV.

V usage is TRBV6-5 and J usage is TRBJ2-5; TRBD1 might be the D (6 bases). Germline CDR1 MNHEY, CDR2 SVGAGI. Trimming took off 6 bases at V and 0 bases at J, with 11 bases between the two ends. The CDR3 totals 14 residues. The CDR3 nucleotides read TGTGCCAGCAGACGGACAGAGTACCAAGAGACCCAGTACTTC. Amino acid sequence: CASRRTEYQETQYF.

The CDR3: CAISDGSSEAFF. The CDR3 bases are TGTGCCATCAGTGATGGCAGTTCTGAAGCTTTCTTT. V gene TRBV10-3 combines with J gene TRBJ1-1; no clear D. V shed 3 bases and J shed 6 bases, with 8 bases lying between them. In germline, CDR1 is ENHRY, CDR2 SYGVKD. The CDR3 extends over 12 amino acids.

V and J are TRBV7-2 and TRBJ2-1; a weak D match, TRBD2 (6 bases). Trimming took 2 bases from V and 2 from J, leaving 13 bases between them. The CDR3 runs 16 residues. CDR1 is SGHTA, CDR2 FQGNSA, per germline. The CDR3 here is CASSLRDWRTYNEQFF. The CDR3 coding sequence is TGTGCCAGCAGCTTAAGGGACTGGCGGACCTACAATGAGCAGTTCTTC.

The chain recombines TRBV4-1 with TRBJ1-4, with D perhaps TRBD1 (5 bases). The CDR3 runs 15 residues. Germline CDR1 is MGHRA and CDR2 is YSYEKL. V lost 0 bases and J 4 bases, leaving 9 bases between the germline ends. The CDR3 DNA follows: TGCGCCAGCAGCCAAGATACGGGACGTAATGAAAAACTGTTTTTT. It yields the protein CASSQDTGRNEKLFF.

This clonotype was observed many times. The chain links TRBV6-5 to TRBJ2-7; tentatively, D is TRBD2 (7 bases). The CDR3 covers 14 residues. Germline CDR1 and CDR2: MNHEY and SVGAGI. Between the trimmed V and J ends, which lost 4 bases and 6 bases, there was a span of 16 bases. The CDR3 nucleotides read TGTGCCAGCAGTTGGACGGCGGGGGCGGGCGAGCAGTACTTC. This codes for CASSWTAGAGEQYF.

This sequence joins TRBV6-2 or TRBV6-3 and TRBJ1-1; TRBD1 matches 8 bases. This CDR3 is built from 16 residues. Germline assignment: CDR1 MNHEY and CDR2 SVGEGT. With V trimmed by 2 bases and J by 1 base, 6 bases remained unmatched. The CDR3 loop is CASSYGQGGENTEAFF. CDR3 DNA: TGTGCCAGCAGTTACGGACAGGGAGGAGAGAACACTGAAGCTTTCTTT.

The V and J genes are TRBV6-1 and TRBJ2-5, with TRBD1 identical over 7 bases. The ends lost 3 bases at V and 4 bases at J; junction bases unmatched: 14. The germline V gene encodes CDR1 MNHNS and CDR2 SASEGT. CDR3 length equals 17 residues. The CDR3, as DNA: TGTGCCAGCAGTGATAGGGGGCTAGCCTCCTCGGGAGAGACCCAGTACTTC. The encoded protein is CASSDRGLASSGETQYF.

This clonotype was counted only a few times. The chain carries TRBV5-1 and TRBJ2-1; 12 nucleotides match TRBD2. Trimming cost V 0 bases and J 7 bases; bases outside gene matches: 14. CDR1 and CDR2 from the germline V gene are SGHRS and YFSETQ. There are 19 residues in the CDR3. The CDR3 nucleotides read TGCGCCAGCAGCTTGGAAGGGTTTGCTAGCGGGGGGGTTCCAAATGAGCAGTTCTTC. Its protein product is CASSLEGFASGGVPNEQFF.

The chain uses TRBV29-1 and TRBJ2-5; TRBD2 matches at 8 bases. This CDR3 contains 13 residues. The V and J ends lost 6 bases and 2 bases, in that order; junction bases with no gene match: 5. Germline assignment: CDR1 SQVTM and CDR2 ANQGSEA. Here the CDR3 DNA reads TGCAGCGTGCTGAGCGGGGGACAAGAGACCCAGTACTTC. Amino acid sequence: CSVLSGGQETQYF.

The chain has TRBV5-1 and TRBJ1-2; D is ambiguous. V was pared by 0 bases and J by 8 bases, with 23 bases between. The CDR3 totals 17 residues. Germline V gene sequence: CDR1 SGHRS, CDR2 YFSETQ. Here the CDR3 DNA reads TGCGCCAGCAGCTTGGAATGGGGTTCGACCCGATATGAGGGCTACACCTTC. This sequence encodes CASSLEWGSTRYEGYTF.